This entry lists 17 T cell receptor beta chains sequenced from one sample in a study of human T cells and chemical hapten exposure (dated by TCRdb to the early 2020s). The time point label, read with the paper, signifies: pre-sensitization, week 0. Explained via the paper, the treatment or condition label denotes: therapeutic diphenylcyclopropenone sensitization with weekly scalp DPC. Total RNA was extracted from unfractionated whole blood that had been collected in Tempus Blood RNA tubes. Libraries were prepared through RACE. TCRdb records NextSeq 500 as the sequencer. TCRdb handled the public reads itself, with Q25 trimming in fastp and clone calling in MiXCR, and kept productive beta chains. For every CDR3 protein sequence, its rows merge into one entry that carries the most common genes and DNA. Counted in this sample were roughly 38,000 distinct CDR3 sequences; approximately 12% of them appeared once. The ten top clones hold about 2.1% of the sample.

The sequences come from whole blood, collected in connection with sensitization to the hapten diphenylcyclopropenone (DPC). Source of these receptors: a woman aged 40-49 years with alopecia areata. Some clones in this sample may be carry-over from other donors' samples.

This clonotype was seen ten or more times. V usage is TRBV5-1 and J usage is TRBJ1-1; a possible D gene is TRBD1 (6 bases). The CDR3 covers 17 residues. Trimming took off 0 bases at V and 1 base at J, with 16 bases between the two ends. Germline assignment: CDR1 SGHRS and CDR2 YFSETQ. As DNA, the CDR3 is TGCGCCAGCAGCTTGGCACAGGGTGAGGTTGGGAACACTGAAGCTTTCTTT. This translates into CASSLAQGEVGNTEAFF.

This clonotype was detected once. This sequence may be a read error, since a much larger clone differs from it by one base. The chain has TRBV18 and TRBJ2-1; no clear D gene. The CDR3 is 13 amino acids. Deletions cut 1 base from V and 10 bases from J, with 11 bases between. Germline V gene data show CDR1 as KGHSH and CDR2 as LQKENI. CDR3 sequence: CASSPLESWEQFF. Written as DNA, the CDR3 is TGTGCCAGCTCACCACTGGAGAGTTGGGAGCAGTTCTTC.

This clonotype was observed many times. The chain employs TRBV18 and TRBJ1-2, with TRBD1 identical over 9 bases. Germline V gene lookup returns CDR1 KGHSH and CDR2 LQKENI. The CDR3 runs 15 residues. With 2 bases clipped from V and 6 bases from J, the junction kept 7 bases outside the gene matches. CDR3 DNA sequence: TGTGCCAGCTCACCAAGGGACAGGGCATTTAATGGCTACACCTTC. Amino acid sequence: CASSPRDRAFNGYTF.

This clonotype was seen at least ten times. This chain uses TRBV28 with TRBJ2-7; 9 bases match TRBD1. The CDR3 runs 15 residues. CDR1 MDHEN and CDR2 SYDVKM come from the germline V gene. V shed 7 bases, J shed 0 bases, and the junction held 7 bases outside the gene matches. This CDR3 reads CASITGQGNSYEQYF. In DNA, the CDR3 is TGTGCCAGCATCACTGGACAGGGGAACTCCTACGAGCAGTACTTC. Variable domain in full (rest from reference TRBV28 and TRBJ2-7): DVKVTQSSRYLVKRTGEKVFLECVQDMDHENMFWYRQDPGLGLRLIYFSYDVKMKEKGDIPEGYSVSREKKERFSLILESASTNQTSMYLCASITGQGNSYEQYFGPGTRLTVT.

This clonotype was detected only a few times. This rearrangement joins TRBV20-1 to TRBJ2-2; D may be TRBD1 (7 bases). The germline V and J ends were trimmed by 6 bases and 6 bases, with 17 bases remaining between them. CDR1 and CDR2 from the germline V gene are DFQATT and SNEGSKA (reference sequence). This CDR3 comprises 14 residues. CDR3 in amino acids: CSALHRGGAGELFF. DNA of the CDR3: TGCAGTGCCCTGCACAGGGGAGGTGCCGGGGAGCTGTTTTTT.

This clonotype appeared a few times. V is TRBV6-5 and J is TRBJ2-1; TRBD1 matches 10 bases. This CDR3 is built from 15 residues. Trimming removed 6 bases from V and 4 bases from J; junction bases left unmatched: 6. Germline loops: CDR1 MNHEY, CDR2 SVGAGI. CDR3 sequence: CASRYPGQGYNEQFF. The CDR3 DNA reads as TGTGCCAGCAGGTACCCGGGACAGGGGTACAATGAGCAGTTCTTC.

Worth noting for this clonotype: One junction end disagrees with the germline gene, perhaps due to a read error. The chain uses TRBV28 and TRBJ1-1; TRBD1 is a possible D gene (6 bases). Germline V gives CDR1 MDHEN, CDR2 SYDVKM. This CDR3 contains 12 residues. The CDR3 reads CASSLMDSPRPF. CDR3 DNA sequence: TGTGCCAGCAGTTTAATGGACAGTCCTCGTCCCTTT.

This clonotype has just a few counts. CDR3 sequence: CAISRTGQETQYF. The CDR3 DNA reads as TGTGCCATCAGTAGGACAGGGCAAGAGACCCAGTACTTC. This chain joins TRBV10-3 and TRBJ2-5; TRBD1 matches 8 bases. There are 13 residues in the CDR3. Germline CDR1 ENHRY, CDR2 SYGVKD. V trimming: 5 bases; J trimming: 2 bases; junction bases outside the gene matches: 1.

The V and J genes are TRBV13 and TRBJ1-4; no definite D call. CDR3 length: 15 amino acids. CDR1 and CDR2 (germline): PRHDT, FYEKMQ (reference sequence). Trimming removed 2 bases at V and 4 bases at J, with 11 bases between. The CDR3 sequence is CASSLQEAGNEKLFF. In DNA, the CDR3 is TGTGCCAGCAGCTTACAGGAAGCGGGTAATGAAAAACTGTTTTTT.

The rearrangement links TRBV28 to TRBJ2-7; 8 nucleotides agree with TRBD1. With 6 bases clipped from V and 2 bases from J, the junction kept 9 bases outside the gene matches. The length of the CDR3 is 15 residues. The germline V gene encodes CDR1 MDHEN and CDR2 SYDVKM. The CDR3: CASSRPGTGTYEQYF. The CDR3 coding sequence is TGTGCCAGCAGCCGTCCCGGGACAGGTACCTACGAGCAGTACTTC.

This clonotype was counted many times. The chain joins TRBV28 to TRBJ2-7; TRBD1 agrees at 9 bases. This CDR3 spans 13 amino acids. V was clipped by 8 bases and J by 2 bases; unmatched bases: 4. Looked up from germline, CDR1 is MDHEN and CDR2 is SYDVKM. CDR3 nucleotides: TGTGCCAGCGGGACAGGGCGGGCCTACGAGCAGTACTTC. Translating gives CASGTGRAYEQYF.

This clonotype was counted a few times. A much bigger clone sits one base away, suggesting this may be a read error. The chain joins TRBV7-9 to TRBJ1-4, with 7 bases fitting TRBD1. CDR1 is SEHNR and CDR2 is FQNEAQ in the germline V gene (reference sequence). The CDR3 contains 15 residues. CDR3 in amino acids: CASRRDRVVNGKLFF. CDR3 nucleotide sequence: TGTGCCAGCAGACGCGACAGGGTCGTTAATGGAAAACTGTTTTTT.

This clonotype was seen at least ten times. The chain is built from TRBV18 and TRBJ2-2; 8 bases fit TRBD2. The ends lost 8 bases at V and 2 bases at J; junction bases unmatched: 7. There are 15 residues in the CDR3. The germline V gene has CDR1 KGHSH and CDR2 LQKENI. This CDR3 is CASQTSGTNTGELFF. The DNA of the CDR3 is TGTGCCAGCCAAACTAGCGGAACCAACACCGGGGAGCTGTTTTTT. Drawing the rest from reference TRBV18 and TRBJ2-2, the complete variable domain is NAGVMQNPRHLVRRRGQEARLRCSPMKGHSHVYWYRQLPEEGLKFMVYLQKENIIDESGMPKERFSAEFPKEGPSILRIQQVVRGDSAAYFCASQTSGTNTGELFFGEGSRLTVL.

The V call is TRBV28, the J call TRBJ2-2, with D unresolved. Germline V gene sequence: CDR1 MDHEN, CDR2 SYDVKM. V was trimmed by 6 bases and J by 2 bases, leaving 7 bases between them. The CDR3 length is 13 residues. CDR3 bases: TGTGCCAGCAGGGCAGTCAACACCGGGGAGCTGTTTTTT. This translates into CASRAVNTGELFF.

This clonotype is categorized as medium-sized. The V call is TRBV27, the J call TRBJ2-2; 9 positions agree with TRBD1. This CDR3 has 15 amino acids. Trimming took 3 bases from V and 3 from J; bases not matched to a gene: 2. Germline-derived CDR1 and CDR2 are MNHEY and SMNVEV (reference sequence). The CDR3 DNA sequence: TGTGCCAGCAGTTTTGACAGGGGGGACACCGGGGAGCTGTTTTTT. Residues: CASSFDRGDTGELFF.

This clonotype has only a few counts. The V and J genes are TRBV28 and TRBJ2-2; no clear D. Deletions cut 6 bases from V and 9 bases from J, with 17 bases between. CDR3 size: 14 residues. Germline V gene sequence: CDR1 MDHEN, CDR2 SYDVKM. The CDR3: CASSPKFIPRELFF. The CDR3 DNA sequence: TGTGCCAGCAGCCCGAAGTTTATACCCCGGGAGCTGTTTTTT.

The table lists this clonotype with many counts. CDR3 region: CASSEEIRNGYTF. For the CDR3, the DNA is TGCGCCAGCAGTGAGGAGATACGCAATGGCTACACCTTC. The chain joins TRBV10-2 to TRBJ1-2, with D unresolved. V lost 2 bases and J 6 bases, leaving 10 bases between the germline ends. The CDR3 contains 13 residues. Looked up from germline, CDR1 is WSHSY and CDR2 is SAAADI.